This T cell receptor (beta chain) stems from a study of PD-1 blockade in classical Hodgkin lymphoma. Study-wide background: Treatment was intravenous nivolumab, 3 mg/kg every 2 weeks, until progression. Findings and caveats of the study: At baseline, newly diagnosed patients reportedly showed less TCR diversity than healthy donors. The CD4+ diversity rise by C4D1 was clearest in complete responders. Similar baseline diversity was found in complete responders and newly diagnosed patients.

The method was immunoSEQ multiplex PCR; TCRdb's version includes in-frame clones alone and lacks a portion of them. The sample contains 25,000 to 30,000 clones, roughly three quarters of which appear only once. All trial patients relapsed after autologous stem cell transplantation. The sample holds a few counts of this clone. Its antigen is undetermined. The CDR3 is 14 amino acids. Trimming removed 4 bases at V and 0 bases at J, with 10 bases between. Germline V gene sequence: CDR1 GTSNPN, CDR2 SVGIG (reference sequence). The starting material was peripheral blood mononuclear cells (PBMCs), obtained before the second cycle of nivolumab. The genes are TRBV30 and TRBJ1-3, with a possible D match to TRBD1 (5 bases). This receptor was obtained from a human donor with classical Hodgkin lymphoma. DNA for the CDR3: TGTGCCTGGAATCAGGGAATCTCTGGAAACACCATATATTTT. Translation: CAWNQGISGNTIYF. The variable domain in full, completed from reference TRBV30 and TRBJ1-3, reads SQTIHQWPATLVQPVGSPLSLECTVEGTSNPNLYWYRQAAGRGLQLLFYSVGIGQISSEVPQNLSASRPQDRQFILSSKKLLLSDSGFYLCAWNQGISGNTIYFGEGSWLTVV.